These 32 T cell receptor beta chains were sequenced from one sample in a study of blood T cell repertoires in COVID-19. Profiled with immunoSEQ multiplex PCR; TCRdb holds only in-frame clones, not every one. This table holds some 190,000 clones, 82% found once. The sample consisted of peripheral blood. These TCRs come from a woman older than 75 with active or convalescent COVID-19.

The J gene is TRBJ1-6, the V gene TRBV7-9; possibly TRBD1 for D (6 bases). Trimming pared 8 bases from V and 8 bases from J, leaving 16 bases between. Germline CDR1 and CDR2: SEHNR and FQNEAQ (reference sequence). The CDR3 is made up of 14 amino acids. As DNA, the CDR3 is TGTGCCAGCGGTATGAGGGGGGGGCATTCACCCCTCCACTTT. Protein product: CASGMRGGHSPLHF.

This chain connects TRBV28 to TRBJ2-7, with 8 bases aligning to TRBD2. The germline CDR1 and CDR2 sequences are MDHEN and SYDVKM. CDR3 size: 16 residues. V lost 3 bases to trimming and J lost 5 bases; unmatched junction nucleotides: 12. CDR3 DNA: TGTGCCAGCAGTTTTTTGGATAGCGGGAACCAGAACGAGCAGTACTTC. It translates to CASSFLDSGNQNEQYF.

The V gene is TRBV7-6, the J gene TRBJ2-1; TRBD2 matches at 13 bases. The length of the CDR3 is 17 residues. Germline V gene lookup returns CDR1 SGHVS and CDR2 FNYEAQ. With 1 base clipped from V and 4 bases from J, the junction kept 4 bases outside the gene matches. Here the CDR3 reads CASSLGGLAGPYNEQFF. The CDR3 coding sequence is TGTGCCAGCAGCTTAGGGGGACTAGCGGGACCTTACAATGAGCAGTTCTTC.

This clone was recorded only once. The rearrangement joins TRBV9 to TRBJ2-3; D might be TRBD2 (5 bases). V was cut by 4 bases and J by 3 bases, with 18 bases left in between. The length of the CDR3 is 16 residues. Germline V CDR1 and CDR2: SGDLS, YYNGEE. The chain's CDR3 is CASSFGDGGLTDTQYF. CDR3 coding DNA: TGTGCCAGCAGCTTCGGGGATGGCGGGTTGACAGATACGCAGTATTTT.

The chain is built from TRBV11-2 and TRBJ1-4; 8 bases map to TRBD1. V shed 7 bases, J shed 6 bases, and the junction held 19 bases outside the gene matches. This CDR3 is 18 amino acids long. Germline loops: CDR1 SGHAT, CDR2 FQNNGV. The CDR3 DNA sequence: TGTGCCAGCAACGGGGGGTTGGACAGGGTGCAAATTTATGAAAAACTGTTTTTT. As protein: CASNGGLDRVQIYEKLFF.

This clone was seen at least ten times. The V call is TRBV3-1 (or the pseudogene TRBV3-2), the J call TRBJ2-5; weak D call: TRBD2 (5 bases). The CDR3 totals 14 residues. V shed 4 bases and J shed 1 base, with 10 bases lying between them. From germline, CDR1 is LGHDT and CDR2 YNNKEL (reference sequence). As DNA, the CDR3 is TGTGCCAGCAGCCGGGCGGGTGCCCAAGAGACCCAGTACTTC. This sequence encodes CASSRAGAQETQYF.

This rearrangement joins TRBV9 to TRBJ2-4, with 9 bases lining up with TRBD2. This CDR3 contains 16 residues. Losses at the gene ends were 0 bases for V and 4 bases for J; bases not matched to a gene: 5. Germline values: CDR1 SGDLS, CDR2 YYNGEE. The CDR3 protein is CASSVDLAGRKNIQYF. The CDR3 region has the DNA TGTGCCAGCAGCGTAGATCTAGCGGGACGAAAAAACATTCAGTACTTC.

This chain joins TRBV5-1 and TRBJ1-4; TRBD1 matches at 10 bases. Trimming took 3 bases from V and 2 from J; bases not matched to a gene: 7. CDR3 length: 17 residues. Germline V lookup: CDR1 SGHRS, CDR2 YFSETQ. The CDR3 bases are TGCGCCAGCAGCTCACCGGACAGGGGGTGGACTAATGAAAAACTGTTTTTT. It specifies CASSSPDRGWTNEKLFF. Complete variable domain (other parts from reference TRBV5-1 and TRBJ1-4): KAGVTQTPRYLIKTRGQQVTLSCSPISGHRSVSWYQQTPGQGLQFLFEYFSETQRNKGNFPGRFSGRQFSNSRSEMNVSTLELGDSALYLCASSSPDRGWTNEKLFFGSGTQLSVL.

The chain couples TRBV6-5 to TRBJ2-7; D is possibly TRBD2 (6 bases). The CDR3 has 16 amino acids. CDR1 is MNHEY and CDR2 is SVGAGI in the germline V gene. Trimming removed 0 bases from V and 2 bases from J, with 14 bases in between. As DNA, the CDR3 is TGTGCCAGCAGTTACTCTGGCCTAGCGTTTGCCTACGAGCAGTACTTC. This gives the protein CASSYSGLAFAYEQYF.

The chain has TRBV5-1 and TRBJ1-2; 8 bases fit TRBD1. Germline V gene sequence: CDR1 SGHRS, CDR2 YFSETQ. The CDR3 spans 13 residues. The V and J ends lost 4 bases and 6 bases, in that order; junction bases with no gene match: 5. This CDR3 reads CASSEDRGNGYTF. CDR3 DNA: TGCGCCAGCAGCGAAGACAGGGGAAATGGCTACACCTTC.

This CDR3 reads CASSGRTAGNEKLFF. For the CDR3, the DNA is TGTGCCAGCAGTGGTAGGACAGCTGGTAATGAAAAACTGTTTTTT. V and J are TRBV28 and TRBJ1-4; D possibly corresponds to TRBD1 (6 bases). Germline V lookup: CDR1 MDHEN, CDR2 SYDVKM. V was clipped by 5 bases and J by 4 bases, with 14 bases between them. The CDR3 sequence is 15 residues long.

The gene calls are TRBV27 and TRBJ2-2; 8 bases match TRBD1. Germline CDR1 is MNHEY and CDR2 is SMNVEV (reference sequence). Trimming at V came to 4 bases and at J to 7 bases, leaving 5 bases not matched to a gene. This CDR3 spans 14 amino acids. The CDR3 region is CASSSTGVGGELFF. CDR3 DNA: TGTGCCAGCAGTTCGACAGGGGTCGGCGGGGAGCTGTTTTTT.

V and J are TRBV4-2 and TRBJ2-1; 10 nucleotides match TRBD2. This CDR3 is 18 amino acids long. J lost 6 bases, V lost 0 bases, and 11 bases had no gene match. CDR1 is LGHNA and CDR2 is YNFKEQ in the germline V gene. The CDR3: CASSQESASGSFRNEQFF. CDR3 nucleotides: TGTGCCAGCAGCCAAGAATCGGCTAGCGGGAGTTTCCGCAATGAGCAGTTCTTC.

This clone was seen a handful of times. The chain carries TRBV7-9 and TRBJ2-4; TRBD2 agrees at 7 bases. Germline loops: CDR1 SEHNR, CDR2 FQNEAQ (reference sequence). The CDR3 has 19 residues. The ends lost 1 base at V and 3 bases at J; junction bases unmatched: 15. CDR3 nucleotides: TGTGCCAGCAGCTTAGTTTTAGGTACTAGCGACACTCTCAAAAACATTCAGTACTTC. Residues: CASSLVLGTSDTLKNIQYF.

The rearrangement joins TRBV2 to TRBJ1-5, with 7 bases identical to TRBD1. The CDR3 sequence is 13 residues long. Trimming at V came to 8 bases and at J to 4 bases, leaving 5 bases not matched to a gene. Per the germline V gene, CDR1 is SNHLY and CDR2 is FYNNEI. The DNA for the CDR3 is TGTGCCAGCGGATTGACAGGGAATCAGCCCCAGCATTTT. Encoded protein: CASGLTGNQPQHF.

CDR3 coding DNA: TGCGCCAGCAGCTTGATACCAGGGGGGACCTACAATGAGCAGTTCTTC. Translation: CASSLIPGGTYNEQFF. The genes are TRBV5-1 and TRBJ2-1, with D possibly matching TRBD1 (7 bases). Germline CDR1 is SGHRS and CDR2 is YFSETQ. The CDR3 consists of 16 residues. V was pared by 1 base and J by 2 bases, with 13 bases between.

The V gene is TRBV10-3, the J gene TRBJ1-2, with no clear D. The CDR3 is 13 residues long. Germline values: CDR1 ENHRY, CDR2 SYGVKD. With 5 bases removed from V and 0 bases from J, the gap between germline ends came to 7 bases. The CDR3 sequence: CAISSLSNYGYTF. CDR3 sequence (DNA): TGTGCCATCAGTTCTTTATCTAACTATGGCTACACCTTC.

The V and J genes are TRBV6-6 and TRBJ2-1; tentatively, D is TRBD1 (5 bases). From germline, CDR1 is MNHNY and CDR2 SVGAGI (reference sequence). V was shortened by 2 bases and J by 10 bases, with 15 bases between the two germline ends. The length of the CDR3 is 14 residues. The CDR3: CASSYGAGPGEQFF. Written as DNA, the CDR3 is TGTGCCAGCAGTTACGGGGCAGGGCCAGGGGAGCAGTTCTTC.

This chain uses TRBV28 with TRBJ1-2; D not resolved. V lost 8 bases, J lost 4 bases, and 8 bases lay in between. Per germline, CDR1 MDHEN and CDR2 SYDVKM. The CDR3 is 11 residues long. The CDR3 protein is CASWEIYGYTF. The CDR3 nucleotides read TGTGCCAGCTGGGAGATCTATGGCTACACCTTC.

The chain has TRBV3-1 (or the pseudogene TRBV3-2) and TRBJ1-2; D perhaps matches TRBD1 (6 bases). The CDR3 covers 16 residues. Trimming shortened V by 0 bases and J by 4 bases, and 15 bases separated the two germline ends. The germline gives CDR1 LGHDT, CDR2 YNNKEL (reference sequence). CDR3 sequence: CASSQDLLRGGYGYTF. The DNA for the CDR3 is TGTGCCAGCAGCCAAGATCTTCTGAGGGGGGGCTATGGCTACACCTTC.

This chain uses TRBV2 with TRBJ1-2, with 8 nucleotides matching TRBD1. The germline gives CDR1 SNHLY, CDR2 FYNNEI. CDR3 length: 16 residues. J lost 1 base, V lost 5 bases, and 9 bases had no gene match. CDR3 amino acids: CASSPRRTGINYGYTF. The DNA for the CDR3 is TGTGCCAGCAGTCCTCGGCGGACAGGGATTAACTATGGCTACACCTTC.

V and J are TRBV4-2 and TRBJ1-1; D unresolved. With 0 bases removed from V and 1 base from J, the gap between germline ends came to 9 bases. This CDR3 is 15 amino acids long. CDR1 and CDR2 (germline): LGHNA, YNFKEQ. CDR3: CASSQDYEGNTEAFF. DNA of the CDR3: TGTGCCAGCAGCCAAGATTACGAGGGGAACACTGAAGCTTTCTTT.

The genes are TRBV6-5 and TRBJ2-1; D may be TRBD2 (6 bases). The germline V and J ends were trimmed by 9 bases and 7 bases, with 19 bases remaining between them. CDR3 size: 14 residues. Germline loops: CDR1 MNHEY, CDR2 SVGAGI. CDR3 sequence: CASLGGASTNEQFF. For the CDR3, the DNA is TGTGCCAGTCTTGGCGGGGCTAGTACGAATGAGCAGTTCTTC.

This clone was seen a few times. The rearrangement uses TRBV28 and TRBJ1-3; D unresolved. Germline V gene data show CDR1 as MDHEN and CDR2 as SYDVKM. The CDR3 loop spans 15 amino acids. V lost 1 base, J lost 4 bases, and 11 bases lay in between. CDR3 loop: CASSLLLRVGNTIYF. The CDR3 DNA reads TGTGCCAGCAGTTTATTGCTACGGGTCGGAAACACCATATATTTT.

The rearrangement uses TRBV2 and TRBJ2-5; the D is unclear. The CDR3 runs to 12 residues. CDR1 and CDR2 from the germline V gene are SNHLY and FYNNEI. Trimming cost V 4 bases and J 4 bases, with 7 bases left between them. Here the CDR3 reads CASSGARETQYF. In DNA, the CDR3 is TGTGCCAGCAGTGGTGCCAGAGAGACCCAGTACTTC.

This sequence joins TRBV7-8 and TRBJ2-7, with 10 bases matching TRBD2. Per germline, CDR1 SGHVS and CDR2 FQNEAQ. Unmatched junction bases numbered 6, after V lost 5 bases and J lost 5 bases. The CDR3 is 14 amino acids. The CDR3, as DNA: TGTGCCAGCAGCCTCGGGACTAGCGTCAACGAGCAGTACTTC. Translated, it gives CASSLGTSVNEQYF.

V is TRBV5-1 and J is TRBJ2-5; D gene unclear. V gave up 3 bases and J gave up 5 bases, with 8 bases separating them. This CDR3 has 12 residues. CDR1 and CDR2 from the germline V gene are SGHRS and YFSETQ. This CDR3 is CASSSTGETQYF. The CDR3 DNA reads as TGCGCCAGCAGCTCGACCGGGGAGACCCAGTACTTC.

This clone was seen just once. The V call is TRBV6-5, the J call TRBJ1-3, with D unclear. The V and J ends lost 4 bases and 0 bases respectively, with 7 bases between them. From germline, CDR1 is MNHEY and CDR2 SVGAGI. The CDR3 has 14 amino acids. This chain's CDR3 is CASSLQYSGNTIYF. DNA for the CDR3: TGTGCCAGCAGTTTACAGTACTCTGGAAACACCATATATTTT.

This clone has just a few counts. The chain has TRBV28 and TRBJ2-7, with 10 bases that match TRBD1. After removal of 7 bases from V and 2 bases from J, the junction contained 8 bases not matched to a gene. Germline CDR1 reads MDHEN; CDR2 reads SYDVKM. The length of the CDR3 is 15 residues. DNA for the CDR3: TGTGCCAGCATCAAAAGGGACAGGGGCACCTACGAGCAGTACTTC. It specifies CASIKRDRGTYEQYF.

V and J are TRBV9 and TRBJ1-2, with 10 bases aligning to TRBD1. In germline, CDR1 is SGDLS, CDR2 YYNGEE. With V trimmed by 1 base and J by 7 bases, 7 bases remained unmatched. The CDR3 contains 15 residues. In DNA form, the CDR3 reads TGTGCCAGCAGCGTATCAGGGACAGGGGTTTCTGGCTACACCTTC. This sequence encodes CASSVSGTGVSGYTF.

DNA for the CDR3: TGTGCCAGCAGCTTACGCCGGGACAGGGAAAACACCATATATTTT. Translation gives CASSLRRDRENTIYF. The rearrangement links TRBV11-2 to TRBJ1-3, with TRBD1 identical over 9 bases. This CDR3 comprises 15 residues. V was clipped by 2 bases and J by 6 bases; unmatched bases: 5. Germline V lookup: CDR1 SGHAT, CDR2 FQNNGV. Supplemented by reference TRBV11-2 and TRBJ1-3, the full variable domain reads EAGVAQSPRYKIIEKRQSVAFWCNPISGHATLYWYQQILGQGPKLLIQFQNNGVVDDSQLPKDRFSAERLKGVDSTLKIQPAKLEDSAVYLCASSLRRDRENTIYFGEGSWLTVV.

J is TRBJ2-2 and V is TRBV12-3 or TRBV12-4; no clear D gene. V lost 3 bases and J 4 bases, leaving 6 bases between the germline ends. The CDR3 totals 13 residues. CDR3 DNA sequence: TGTGCCAGCAGTTTTATTCCCACCGGGGAGCTGTTTTTT. As protein: CASSFIPTGELFF.